This TCR beta chain was identified during a study of T cells in women clearing cervical HPV infection. Study context: Cases' blood sampling followed lesion detection by median around 150 days (90 to 200). General observations from the study: Combining TCR richness with V gene abundances gave around 0.83 AUC. CIN3+ cases had significantly higher TCR richness than controls; evenness did not differ.

Assay: immunoSEQ multiplex PCR; the TCRdb copy retains only in-frame clones and omits some. The table gives 22,000 or so clones; the top ten clones make up around 9.3% of it. A note on this clone: Antigen unknown. The read falls 3 residues short of the CDR3 end, and the missing part is taken from the germline J gene.

V was shortened by 7 bases and J by 4 bases, with 16 bases between the two germline ends. Germline loops: CDR1 SEHNR, CDR2 FQNEAQ (reference sequence). This CDR3 has 15 residues. The sequencing input was blood buffy coat. The receptor was derived from a woman between 18 and 75 years old with a cervical HPV16 infection that either progressed to CIN3+ or cleared (not recorded which). The V call is TRBV7-9, the J call TRBJ1-4, with a possible D match to TRBD1 (6 bases). The CDR3 DNA, read in part, is TGTGCCAGCATCTCAACAGGGCAGGGTAATGAAAAA. Translation gives CASISTGQGNEK. The whole CDR3 reads CASISTGQGNEKLFF.